These 30 T cell receptor beta chains were all obtained from the same sample, sequenced in a study of T-cell memory formation after mild COVID-19. TCRdb passed the 5' RACE reads through MiXCR, listing each CDR3 protein once. The sample lists 400,000 or so distinct CDR3 sequences, more than 20% seen once, with around an eighth in the top ten. The sample consisted of PBMCs or a T cell subset sorted from them (not recorded which). The receptors come from an adult woman who had mild COVID-19 (a few samples of this study predate the infection). Cell type and time point are not known.

The chain links TRBV6-5 to TRBJ1-2; a possible D gene is TRBD1 (6 bases). V lost 10 bases and J lost 4, with 16 bases in between. The CDR3 is 13 residues long. Per the germline V gene, CDR1 is MNHEY and CDR2 is SVGAGI. The CDR3 bases are TGTGCCACACACCCAGGACAGTTCTATGGCTACACCTTC. It specifies CATHPGQFYGYTF.

This clonotype has more than one count but fewer than ten. This chain connects TRBV5-1 to TRBJ2-3; tentatively, D is TRBD2 (5 bases). The V and J ends lost 5 bases and 7 bases respectively, with 17 bases between them. CDR1 and CDR2 from the germline V gene are SGHRS and YFSETQ. The CDR3 covers 14 residues. CDR3 loop: CASSSSGGTNTQYF. The CDR3 DNA is TGCGCCAGCAGTTCCAGCGGCGGCACTAATACGCAGTATTTT.

This clonotype was recorded once. The genes are TRBV20-1 and TRBJ2-3, with D possibly matching TRBD1 (6 bases). The CDR3 is 13 amino acids. The V gene's germline CDR1 is DFQATT and CDR2 SNEGSKA (reference sequence). V was trimmed by 8 bases and J by 7 bases, leaving 19 bases between them. The CDR3 bases are TGCAGTCCCCGGGACAAAACTGACTATACGCAGTATTTT. This sequence encodes CSPRDKTDYTQYF.

This chain links TRBV7-9 with TRBJ1-2; D is unresolved. This CDR3 is 15 amino acids long. The germline V gene encodes CDR1 SEHNR and CDR2 FQNEAQ (reference sequence). V dropped 4 bases and J dropped 5 bases, with 17 bases sitting between them. The CDR3 DNA reads as TGTGCCAGCAGCTCAGTTGGGGAGCCACGTTATGGCTACACCTTC. It translates to CASSSVGEPRYGYTF.

The V and J genes are TRBV4-1 and TRBJ1-1, with D uncertain. Germline V CDR1 and CDR2: MGHRA, YSYEKL. Trimming removed 4 bases from V and 10 bases from J, with 16 bases in between. This CDR3 comprises 13 residues. Here the CDR3 DNA reads TGCGCCAGCAGCCCCCCTCCCAGCGGTAGAGCTTTCTTT. Protein sequence: CASSPPPSGRAFF.

The V and J genes are TRBV4-1 and TRBJ2-1; TRBD2 matches 7 bases. The germline CDR1 and CDR2 sequences are MGHRA and YSYEKL. J lost 6 bases, V lost 0 bases, and 8 bases had no gene match. This CDR3 region has 16 residues. The CDR3 DNA sequence: TGCGCCAGCAGCCAAGATGCTCTGGGCGGGAGCAATGAGCAGTTCTTC. It specifies CASSQDALGGSNEQFF.

This clonotype was seen only a few times. CDR3 coding DNA: TGCAGTGCTAGACGGTCCCGGGGGGGGTTTACAGATACGCAGTATTTT. As protein: CSARRSRGGFTDTQYF. The genes are TRBV20-1 and TRBJ2-3; 8 bases are a match to TRBD2. Germline V gives CDR1 DFQATT, CDR2 SNEGSKA (reference sequence). The CDR3 spans 16 residues. The ends lost 2 bases at V and 3 bases at J; junction bases unmatched: 10.

The chain carries TRBV6-5 and TRBJ1-1; D call uncertain. V was pared by 0 bases and J by 9 bases, with 5 bases between. Per germline, CDR1 MNHEY and CDR2 SVGAGI. The CDR3 runs to 11 residues. As DNA, the CDR3 is TGTGCCAGCAGTTACTCCGACAAAGCTTTCTTT. This codes for CASSYSDKAFF.

This clonotype was counted a few times. The J gene is TRBJ2-3, the V gene TRBV10-3; 10 nucleotides agree with TRBD1. The germline V gene encodes CDR1 ENHRY and CDR2 SYGVKD. The CDR3 is 14 amino acids. The trim removed 6 bases at V and 4 bases at J, leaving 4 bases unmatched. CDR3 sequence (DNA): TGTGCCATCAGGGAGGACAGGGGGGCAGATACGCAGTATTTT. Translation gives CAIREDRGADTQYF.

This clonotype was seen a few times. The chain joins TRBV5-5 to TRBJ2-5; a possible D gene is TRBD1 (5 bases). The ends were cut back, 4 bases at V and 3 bases at J, with 16 bases in the middle. The CDR3 runs 15 residues. Germline V CDR1 and CDR2: SGHKS, YYEKEE (reference sequence). CDR3 sequence (DNA): TGTGCCAGCAGCGCCCCTAGGGCAGGGAAAGAGACCCAGTACTTC. It encodes CASSAPRAGKETQYF.

This chain uses TRBV7-9 with TRBJ2-3; D unclear. The ends were cut back, 7 bases at V and 6 bases at J, with 11 bases in the middle. Germline V gives CDR1 SEHNR, CDR2 FQNEAQ (reference sequence). The length of the CDR3 is 12 residues. CDR3: CASNPEEDTQYF. The DNA for the CDR3 is TGTGCCAGCAACCCTGAGGAGGATACGCAGTATTTT. The whole variable domain, remainder taken from reference TRBV7-9 and TRBJ2-3, is DTGVSQNPRHKITKRGQNVTFRCDPISEHNRLYWYRQTLGQGPEFLTYFQNEAQLEKSRLLSDRFSAERPKGSFSTLEIQRTEQGDSAMYLCASNPEEDTQYFGPGTRLTVL.

The rearrangement links TRBV7-2 to TRBJ2-7; 11 bases are a match to TRBD2. V gave up 4 bases and J gave up 4 bases; unmatched junction bases: 6. The V gene's germline CDR1 is SGHTA and CDR2 FQGNSA. CDR3 length: 15 amino acids. The CDR3 loop is CASSSIAGGPYEQYF. The CDR3 DNA follows: TGTGCCAGCAGCTCTATAGCGGGAGGGCCTTACGAGCAGTACTTC.

The chain uses TRBV18 and TRBJ2-1; D gene uncertain. Trimming took 3 bases from V and 2 from J, leaving 11 bases between them. CDR1 is KGHSH, CDR2 LQKENI, per germline. The CDR3 is made up of 15 amino acids. The CDR3 nucleotides read TGTGCCAGCTCACCCGGGCAGGTTCCCTACAATGAGCAGTTCTTC. This codes for CASSPGQVPYNEQFF.

This chain connects TRBV7-3 to TRBJ2-2; D possibly matches TRBD1 or TRBD2 (6 bases each). V was pared by 1 base and J by 6 bases, with 12 bases between. Germline V lookup: CDR1 SGHTA, CDR2 FQGTGA. The CDR3 covers 15 residues. In DNA form, the CDR3 reads TGTGCCAGCAGCTTAAACCCGGGGGCGGCCGGGGAGCTGTTTTTT. Its translation: CASSLNPGAAGELFF.

The CDR3, as DNA: TGTGCCAGCAGTTTTTTAGGGTCGGGCGAGCAGTACTTC. This translates into CASSFLGSGEQYF. The chain uses TRBV28 and TRBJ2-7, with unresolved D. The V end was cut by 3 bases, the J end by 6 bases, with 12 bases between. Germline loops: CDR1 MDHEN, CDR2 SYDVKM. The CDR3 is made up of 13 amino acids.

V is TRBV12-3 or TRBV12-4 and J is TRBJ1-2, with 7 bases lining up with TRBD1. This CDR3 spans 14 amino acids. After removal of 6 bases from V and 12 bases from J, the junction contained 16 bases not matched to a gene. The CDR3 region is CASSSRQGPLVDTF. The CDR3 coding sequence is TGTGCCAGCAGCAGCAGACAGGGCCCCCTGGTTGACACCTTC.

The V call is TRBV12-3 or TRBV12-4, the J call TRBJ2-1; the D gene is possibly TRBD2 (5 bases). The CDR3 is made up of 13 amino acids. With 6 bases removed from V and 2 bases from J, the gap between germline ends came to 8 bases. The CDR3 DNA sequence: TGTGCCAGCAGGACTACAGCCTACAATGAGCAGTTCTTC. It is translated as CASRTTAYNEQFF.

The chain has TRBV6-5 and TRBJ1-5; perhaps TRBD1 as D (5 bases). Germline CDR1 reads MNHEY; CDR2 reads SVGAGI. Trimming stripped 0 bases from V and 1 base from J, with 7 bases between. The CDR3 is 15 residues long. CDR3 in amino acids: CASSYSGDSNQPQHF. In DNA, the CDR3 is TGTGCCAGCAGTTACTCGGGGGACAGCAATCAGCCCCAGCATTTT.

This clonotype has a handful of counts. V gene TRBV2 combines with J gene TRBJ1-2; D is undetermined. The CDR3 is 14 residues long. Germline V lookup: CDR1 SNHLY, CDR2 FYNNEI. V was cut by 2 bases and J by 3 bases, with 10 bases left in between. The CDR3 nucleotides are TGTGCCAGCAGTGAAACGGGCGGGGACTATGGCTACACCTTC. This gives the protein CASSETGGDYGYTF.

Only a few counts were recorded for this clonotype. The chain employs TRBV7-9 and TRBJ1-2; no clear D. The V gene's germline CDR1 is SEHNR and CDR2 FQNEAQ (reference sequence). The V end was cut by 3 bases, the J end by 4 bases, with 24 bases between. This CDR3 spans 18 amino acids. The CDR3 reads CASSLAPDRSLGRYGYTF. Here the CDR3 DNA reads TGTGCCAGCAGCTTGGCCCCGGACCGTTCGCTAGGTCGCTATGGCTACACCTTC.

J is TRBJ2-3 and V is TRBV10-3, with TRBD2 matching over 9 bases. CDR3 length: 14 amino acids. Germline CDR1 reads ENHRY; CDR2 reads SYGVKD. V dropped 6 bases and J dropped 2; count of bases not matched to a gene: 3. In DNA, the CDR3 is TGTGCCATCAGCCTAGCGGGGCCCACAGATACGCAGTATTTT. It translates to CAISLAGPTDTQYF.

This clonotype was seen at least ten times. The chain couples TRBV4-1 to TRBJ2-2, with D uncertain. Trimming removed 0 bases at V and 8 bases at J, with 10 bases between. The germline CDR1 and CDR2 sequences are MGHRA and YSYEKL. The CDR3 loop spans 14 amino acids. CDR3 coding DNA: TGCGCCAGCAGCCAAGATCGTTCGACTGGGGAGCTGTTTTTT. This translates into CASSQDRSTGELFF.

The chain recombines TRBV5-1 with TRBJ1-2, with D hard to call. Per the germline V gene, CDR1 is SGHRS and CDR2 is YFSETQ. The CDR3 length is 15 residues. Trimming cost V 0 bases and J 0 bases, with 9 bases left between them. The DNA for the CDR3 is TGCGCCAGCAGCTTGGACAGACCGTCTAACTATGGCTACACCTTC. This gives the protein CASSLDRPSNYGYTF.

The V call is TRBV19, the J call TRBJ2-7; possibly TRBD1 for D (6 bases). V lost 9 bases and J lost 8, with 14 bases in between. Germline loops: CDR1 LNHDA, CDR2 SQIVND (reference sequence). The CDR3 is 11 residues long. The CDR3 here is CASGAGDKQYF. DNA for the CDR3: TGTGCCAGCGGGGCAGGGGACAAGCAGTACTTC.

The V and J genes are TRBV7-9 and TRBJ1-1; no clear D gene. The CDR3 loop spans 15 amino acids. Trimming stripped 5 bases from V and 2 bases from J, with 15 bases between. The germline gives CDR1 SEHNR, CDR2 FQNEAQ (reference sequence). In DNA form, the CDR3 reads TGTGCCAGCAGCCCGCCGTTGGGCAGAAACACTGAAGCTTTCTTT. Encoded protein: CASSPPLGRNTEAFF.

This rearrangement joins TRBV10-3 to TRBJ2-7; D not certain. V lost 3 bases and J lost 5, with 11 bases in between. Germline assignment: CDR1 ENHRY and CDR2 SYGVKD. This CDR3 region has 13 residues. CDR3 nucleotide sequence: TGTGCCATCAGTGAAACGTTCCTTAACGAGCAGTACTTC. It yields the protein CAISETFLNEQYF.

This clonotype was detected a few times. The chain carries TRBV11-2 and TRBJ2-5; 9 bases are shared with TRBD1. V shed 2 bases, J shed 7 bases, and the junction held 11 bases outside the gene matches. CDR3 length equals 16 residues. Germline loops: CDR1 SGHAT, CDR2 FQNNGV. CDR3 loop: CASSLTTTGDRATQYF. The CDR3 DNA is TGTGCCAGCAGCTTAACTACCACTGGGGACAGGGCGACCCAGTACTTC.

This clonotype was detected only a few times. The chain is built from TRBV6-6 and TRBJ1-2; 7 bases are a match to TRBD1. Germline loops: CDR1 MNHNY, CDR2 SVGAGI (reference sequence). V shed 6 bases, J shed 6 bases, and the junction held 7 bases outside the gene matches. This CDR3 is built from 13 residues. The CDR3 loop is CASRYGTVDGYTF. Here the CDR3 DNA reads TGTGCCAGCAGGTATGGGACAGTGGATGGCTACACCTTC.

This chain uses TRBV5-4 with TRBJ2-1; D is unresolved. Germline V CDR1 and CDR2: SGHNT, YYREEE (reference sequence). The CDR3 spans 15 residues. Trimming stripped 0 bases from V and 0 bases from J, with 7 bases between. The CDR3 loop is CASSLGETSYNEQFF. CDR3 bases: TGTGCCAGCAGCTTGGGCGAAACCTCCTACAATGAGCAGTTCTTC.

This clonotype showed up many times. The chain carries TRBV7-2 and TRBJ2-3; perhaps TRBD1 as D (6 bases). The CDR3 is made up of 13 amino acids. From germline, CDR1 is SGHTA and CDR2 FQGNSA. The germline V and J ends were trimmed by 2 bases and 4 bases, with 7 bases remaining between them. The CDR3 DNA reads as TGTGCCAGCAGCTTATCAGGGGCAGATACGCAGTATTTT. Amino acids: CASSLSGADTQYF.